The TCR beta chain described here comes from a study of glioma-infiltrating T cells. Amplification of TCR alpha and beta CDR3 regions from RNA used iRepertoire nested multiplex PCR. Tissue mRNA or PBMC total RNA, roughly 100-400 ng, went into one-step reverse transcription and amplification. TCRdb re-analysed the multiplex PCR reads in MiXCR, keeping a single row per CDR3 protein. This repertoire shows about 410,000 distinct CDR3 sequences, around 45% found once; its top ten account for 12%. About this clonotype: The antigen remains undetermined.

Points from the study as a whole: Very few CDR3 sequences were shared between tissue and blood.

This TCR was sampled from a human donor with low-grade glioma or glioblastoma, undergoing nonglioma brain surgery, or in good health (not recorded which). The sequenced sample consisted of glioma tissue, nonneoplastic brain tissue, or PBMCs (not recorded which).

The CDR3 nucleotides read TGTGCCAGCTCACAGGGGAACCAGAACGAGCAGTACTTC. Protein product: CASSQGNQNEQYF. The V and J genes are TRBV18 and TRBJ2-7, with D possibly matching TRBD1 (5 bases). The CDR3 runs 13 residues. The V gene lost 4 bases and the J gene lost 5 bases, with 12 bases spanning the gap. CDR1 KGHSH and CDR2 LQKENI come from the germline V gene. Full variable domain (rest looked up from reference TRBV18 and TRBJ2-7): NAGVMQNPRHLVRRRGQEARLRCSPMKGHSHVYWYRQLPEEGLKFMVYLQKENIIDESGMPKERFSAEFPKEGPSILRIQQVVRGDSAAYFCASSQGNQNEQYFGPGTRLTVT.